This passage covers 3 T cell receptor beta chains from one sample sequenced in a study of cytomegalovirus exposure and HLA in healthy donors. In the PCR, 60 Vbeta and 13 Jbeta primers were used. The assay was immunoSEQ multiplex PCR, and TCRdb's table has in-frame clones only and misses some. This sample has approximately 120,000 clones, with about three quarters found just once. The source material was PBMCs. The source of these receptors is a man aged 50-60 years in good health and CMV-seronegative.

The CDR3 spells CASSQGTGRYEQYF. In nucleotides, the CDR3 is TGCGCCAGCAGCCAAGGGACAGGCAGATACGAGCAGTACTTC. V gene TRBV4-1 combines with J gene TRBJ2-5, with 7 bases aligning to TRBD1. The J call may be wrong; the DNA end is better matched by TRBJ2-7. Looked up from germline, CDR1 is MGHRA and CDR2 is YSYEKL. This CDR3 has 14 residues.

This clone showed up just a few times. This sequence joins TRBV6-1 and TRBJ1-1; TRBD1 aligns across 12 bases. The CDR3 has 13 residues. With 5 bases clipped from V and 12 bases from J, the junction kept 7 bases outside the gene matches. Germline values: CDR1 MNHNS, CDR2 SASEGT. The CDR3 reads CASSSGQGARTFF. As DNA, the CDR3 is TGTGCCAGCAGTTCGGGACAGGGGGCGCGAACTTTCTTT.

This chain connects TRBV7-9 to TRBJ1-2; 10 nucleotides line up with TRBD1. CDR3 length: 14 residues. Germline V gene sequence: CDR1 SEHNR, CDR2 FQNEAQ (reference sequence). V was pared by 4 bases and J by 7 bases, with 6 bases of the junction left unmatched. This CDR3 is CASSSSGTGVGYTF. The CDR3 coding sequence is TGTGCCAGCAGCTCCTCCGGGACAGGGGTTGGCTACACCTTC.